What follows are 7 T cell receptor beta chains derived from one specimen sequenced in a study of early T cells in non-severe SARS-CoV-2 infection. TCRdb re-called the 5' RACE reads with MiXCR, one entry per CDR3 protein. Of over 30,000 distinct CDR3 sequences listed, 5.5% to 7.5% are singletons. The sequencing sample was made of whole blood. The receptor set was obtained from an adult who was a healthcare worker with PCR-confirmed SARS-CoV-2 infection or an uninfected control (not recorded which).

This clonotype was seen many times. This chain connects TRBV7-2 to TRBJ1-1; D unclear. Per germline, CDR1 SGHTA and CDR2 FQGNSA. This CDR3 has 14 amino acids. Trimming cost V 2 bases and J 0 bases, with 7 bases left between them. DNA for the CDR3: TGTGCCAGCAGCTTAACGCATATGAACACTGAAGCTTTCTTT. Translation gives CASSLTHMNTEAFF.

The chain carries TRBV4-3 and TRBJ2-2, with D unresolved. The CDR3 runs 16 residues. The ends were cut back, 0 bases at V and 7 bases at J, with 15 bases in the middle. CDR1 LGHNA and CDR2 YSLEER come from the germline V gene. Here the CDR3 reads CASSQEFYVSGGELFF. CDR3 sequence (DNA): TGCGCCAGCAGCCAAGAGTTCTACGTTTCGGGCGGGGAGCTGTTTTTT.

This clonotype has a count of ten or more. The rearrangement uses TRBV7-6 and TRBJ2-5; no firm D call. The CDR3 runs to 12 residues. Looked up from germline, CDR1 is SGHVS and CDR2 is FNYEAQ. V was pared by 1 base and J by 4 bases, with 4 bases between. Here the CDR3 reads CASSLDSETQYF. The CDR3 nucleotides are TGTGCCAGCAGCTTAGATTCAGAGACCCAGTACTTC.

A remark on this clonotype: An end of the junction does not agree with germline; a read error may underlie this. The chain has TRBV10-3 and TRBJ2-3; 10 bases align to TRBD2. In germline, CDR1 is ENHRY, CDR2 SYGVKD. The CDR3 has 15 amino acids. Here the CDR3 DNA reads TGTGCCATCAGTGAGACTAGCGGGGTGAAAGATACGCAGTTTTTT. Amino acid sequence: CAISETSGVKDTQFF.

V usage is TRBV7-2 and J usage is TRBJ1-6; D ambiguous. The CDR3 spans 13 residues. Germline assignment: CDR1 SGHTA and CDR2 FQGNSA. Trimming removed 5 bases from V and 9 bases from J, with 11 bases in between. The CDR3 DNA follows: TGTGCCAGCAGCCCACTGGTGGGTTCACCCCTCCACTTT. It is translated as CASSPLVGSPLHF.

This clonotype came up many times. The chain has TRBV9 and TRBJ1-1; D is unresolved. Germline V CDR1 and CDR2: SGDLS, YYNGEE. V was pared by 2 bases and J by 1 base, with 9 bases between. The CDR3 length is 14 residues. CDR3 sequence (DNA): TGTGCCAGCAGCGTTGTGGTTGGGAACACTGAAGCTTTCTTT. Residues: CASSVVVGNTEAFF.

This chain connects TRBV9 to TRBJ1-2; 9 bases match TRBD1. Germline trimming cut 4 bases from V and 5 bases from J; bases unmatched to any gene: 9. This CDR3 is 15 amino acids long. The germline V gene encodes CDR1 SGDLS and CDR2 YYNGEE. Here the CDR3 reads CASSLRPGQGYGYTF. The CDR3 DNA reads as TGTGCCAGCAGCCTACGGCCGGGACAGGGTTATGGCTACACCTTC.